The clone carrying this TCR beta chain was detected many times. Antigen unknown. This sample was included in a study of T cell repertoires in cytomegalovirus infection. Study as a whole: CMV infection and matching HLA type were both indicated by public TCR beta signatures. Findings of the study overall: CMV-specific TCR beta clonotypes restricted by HLA-C were the ones dominating the ex vivo response. Carriers of CMV plus the relevant HLA were identified by cumulative public TCR beta family frequency.

The V and J ends lost 5 bases and 0 bases respectively, with 11 bases between them. The germline gives CDR1 MNHNS, CDR2 SASEGT. The CDR3 sequence is 15 residues long. TCRdb re-called the reads through MiXCR, storing one row per CDR3 protein. The repertoire holds 250,000 to 300,000 distinct CDR3 sequences, approximately 10% seen once, with approximately 15% in the top ten. Sequenced sample: PBMCs. This clonotype originated in a human donor in good health (CMV status not recorded). Some clones in this sample may be carry-over from other donors' samples. The chain uses TRBV6-1 and TRBJ1-5; D is perhaps TRBD1 (6 bases). The CDR3 DNA sequence: TGTGCCAGCAGTCGACAGGCGTATAGCAATCAGCCCCAGCATTTT. This gives the protein CASSRQAYSNQPQHF.